This T cell receptor beta chain was found in a study of beta chain features in type 1 diabetes. The whole isolated RNA underwent reverse transcription, so sequencing captured expressed TCRB transcripts. This table comes from immunoSEQ multiplex PCR, and its TCRdb copy is limited to in-frame clones, with some not included. The sample has about 340,000 clones; approximately 13% are singletons. On this clone: The antigen remains undetermined.

This CDR3 has 15 residues. In germline, CDR1 is MNHEY, CDR2 SVGAGI. V was clipped by 7 bases and J by 2 bases; unmatched bases: 9. Whole-study results and caveats: Significant though moderate, a shortening of TCRB CDR3s appeared in all four CD4+ subsets of Type 1 diabetes patients. Within the patient group, naive, central memory and Treg TCRB repertoires appeared more similar to each other than within healthy donors.

Specimen: naive CD4+ T cells from blood. The chain employs TRBV6-5 and TRBJ2-3, with 7 bases that match TRBD1. The source of this sequence is a woman between 18 and 29 years old with type 1 diabetes. The CDR3 is CASTSRGQNTDTQYF. CDR3 in DNA: TGTGCCAGCACTTCGAGGGGACAGAACACAGATACGCAGTATTTT.